The 30 T cell receptor beta chains in this list originate from one sample, sequenced in a study of shared clonotypes between healthy human individuals. Here immunoSEQ multiplex PCR was the method, and the copy in TCRdb shows in-frame clones only, minus some. The table has 950,000 to 1,300,000 clones, roughly 70% seen once. Sample: memory CD4+ T cells sorted from blood. Subset in this sample: CD45RA-negative fraction. The receptors come from a man between 18 and 35 years old in good health.

This clone was detected once. Additional DNA sequences in this sample encode the identical CDR3. This chain connects TRBV19 to TRBJ1-2; 10 bases agree with TRBD1. J gave up 4 bases and V 4 bases, and 3 bases lay outside the gene matches. This CDR3 has 14 amino acids. From germline, CDR1 is LNHDA and CDR2 SQIVND (reference sequence). CDR3 in amino acids: CASSTTGGSYGYTF. CDR3 nucleotide sequence: TGTGCCAGTAGTACGACAGGGGGCAGCTATGGCTACACCTTC.

This clone turned up a few times. This rearrangement joins TRBV2 to TRBJ2-7, with 10 bases that match TRBD1. Trimming removed 6 bases from V and 4 bases from J; junction bases left unmatched: 6. Germline V lookup: CDR1 SNHLY, CDR2 FYNNEI. The CDR3 runs 14 residues. This CDR3 is CASSPDRGRYEQYF. In DNA form, the CDR3 reads TGTGCCAGCAGCCCTGACAGGGGGCGTTACGAGCAGTACTTC. Together with reference TRBV2 and TRBJ2-7, the CDR3 gives the full variable domain: EPEVTQTPSHQVTQMGQEVILRCVPISNHLYFYWYRQILGQKVEFLVSFYNNEISEKSEIFDDQFSVERPDGSNFTLKIRSTKLEDSAMYFCASSPDRGRYEQYFGPGTRLTVT.

The rearrangement joins TRBV7-8 to TRBJ2-7, with a possible D match to TRBD2 (5 bases). The CDR3 is 14 residues long. V dropped 5 bases and J dropped 0 bases, with 11 bases sitting between them. Per the germline V gene, CDR1 is SGHVS and CDR2 is FQNEAQ. CDR3 loop: CASSGLLSSYEQYF. CDR3 sequence (DNA): TGTGCCAGCAGCGGACTCTTGAGCTCCTACGAGCAGTACTTC.

In this sample, this clone turned up once. V is TRBV7-2 and J is TRBJ2-3; TRBD2 agrees at 16 bases. The CDR3 is 19 amino acids. Germline V gene lookup returns CDR1 SGHTA and CDR2 FQGNSA. Trimming removed 4 bases from V and 3 bases from J; junction bases left unmatched: 10. The CDR3: CASSSQPGTSGRGTDTQYF. CDR3 in DNA: TGTGCCAGCAGCTCCCAACCGGGGACTAGCGGGAGGGGGACAGATACGCAGTATTTT.

The chain links TRBV6-8 to TRBJ1-1, with TRBD1 matching over 7 bases. Trimming removed 6 bases from V and 11 bases from J; junction bases left unmatched: 9. The germline CDR1 and CDR2 sequences are MNHGY and SAAAGT. The CDR3 is made up of 12 amino acids. The CDR3 DNA is TGTGCCAGCAGGCCTTTACAGGGGTCGGCTTTCTTT. Its protein product is CASRPLQGSAFF.

The V gene is TRBV2, the J gene TRBJ1-5; D perhaps matches TRBD1 (6 bases). V gave up 8 bases and J gave up 7 bases, with 12 bases separating them. Germline V CDR1 and CDR2: SNHLY, FYNNEI. The CDR3 length is 12 residues. CDR3 coding DNA: TGTGCCAGCGCGGGGGGCGGACAGCCCCAGCATTTT. Protein sequence: CASAGGGQPQHF.

V and J are TRBV2 and TRBJ1-1; no reliable D call. Germline V gene lookup returns CDR1 SNHLY and CDR2 FYNNEI. The CDR3 runs to 14 residues. V was pared by 5 bases and J by 4 bases, with 14 bases between. Here the CDR3 DNA reads TGTGCCAGCAGTAGGGAGGCCTTGGGCACTGAAGCTTTCTTT. Residues: CASSREALGTEAFF. Drawing the rest from reference TRBV2 and TRBJ1-1, the complete variable domain is EPEVTQTPSHQVTQMGQEVILRCVPISNHLYFYWYRQILGQKVEFLVSFYNNEISEKSEIFDDQFSVERPDGSNFTLKIRSTKLEDSAMYFCASSREALGTEAFFGQGTRLTVV.

This clone was recorded a few times. The chain joins TRBV5-6 to TRBJ1-6; 9 bases match TRBD1. Looked up from germline, CDR1 is SGHDT and CDR2 is YYEEEE. V trimming: 4 bases; J trimming: 0 bases; junction bases outside the gene matches: 5. The CDR3 extends over 17 amino acids. CDR3 nucleotide sequence: TGTGCCAGCAGCCGAACAGGGGGCAGCTCCTATAATTCACCCCTCCACTTT. Protein sequence: CASSRTGGSSYNSPLHF.

The chain is built from TRBV6-1 and TRBJ1-2; no reliable D call. With 8 bases removed from V and 3 bases from J, the gap between germline ends came to 16 bases. CDR3 length: 14 residues. From germline, CDR1 is MNHNS and CDR2 SASEGT. The CDR3 nucleotides are TGTGCCAGCCAGATTGCACCTCGGGACTATGGCTACACCTTC. Protein sequence: CASQIAPRDYGYTF.

This sequence joins TRBV5-5 and TRBJ1-5; D might be TRBD1 (5 bases). Germline CDR1 SGHKS, CDR2 YYEKEE (reference sequence). The ends were cut back, 0 bases at V and 4 bases at J, with 23 bases in the middle. The CDR3 contains 19 residues. The chain's CDR3 is CASSLGSSGGVTRNQPQHF. CDR3 nucleotides: TGTGCCAGCAGCTTGGGCTCCTCTGGAGGGGTGACAAGAAATCAGCCCCAGCATTTT.

The chain joins TRBV6-5 to TRBJ1-3; no clear D gene. V shed 2 bases and J shed 1 base, with 9 bases lying between them. Germline lookup yields CDR1 MNHEY and CDR2 SVGAGI. The CDR3 is 15 residues long. The CDR3 region has the DNA TGTGCCAGCAGTTACGGCGGAGGATCTGGAAACACCATATATTTT. This encodes CASSYGGGSGNTIYF.

The chain is built from TRBV28 and TRBJ2-5; TRBD1 might be the D (6 bases). The CDR3 is 15 residues long. V was pared by 8 bases and J by 5 bases, with 21 bases between. Looked up from germline, CDR1 is MDHEN and CDR2 is SYDVKM. The CDR3 sequence: CASSNRQALRETQYF. The CDR3 nucleotides are TGTGCCAGCTCCAACCGACAGGCTTTACGGGAGACCCAGTACTTC.

The chain is built from TRBV7-2 and TRBJ1-6; possible D gene TRBD1, 6 bases. V lost 7 bases, J lost 5 bases, and 9 bases lay in between. The CDR3 loop spans 13 amino acids. CDR1 and CDR2 from the germline V gene are SGHTA and FQGNSA. The CDR3: CASITGNNSPLHF. The CDR3 DNA reads TGTGCCAGCATCACAGGGAATAATTCACCCCTCCACTTT.

The chain carries TRBV21-1 and TRBJ2-7; TRBD2, the table's D call, was not compared with the DNA. TRBV21-1 is termed a pseudogene. This CDR3 spans 13 amino acids. The CDR3 region has the DNA TGTGCCAGCAGCAACTGCGGGTCCTACGAGCAGTACTTC. It codes for CASSNCGSYEQYF.

The chain joins TRBV6-1 to TRBJ1-5; no clear D gene. The V and J ends lost 6 bases and 7 bases respectively, with 16 bases between them. The CDR3 spans 14 residues. Germline V CDR1 and CDR2: MNHNS, SASEGT. The CDR3 nucleotides read TGTGCCAGCAGCGTCGGAGGCGCGAGACAGCCCCAGCATTTT. Its translation: CASSVGGARQPQHF.

Ten or more counts support this clone. The rearrangement uses TRBV5-1 and TRBJ2-4; D is uncertain. CDR3 length: 13 amino acids. The V end lost 1 base, the J end lost 6 bases, and 8 bases lay between the germline ends. The germline gives CDR1 SGHRS, CDR2 YFSETQ. The CDR3 DNA sequence: TGCGCCAGCAGCTTGACATTAGGAAACATTCAGTACTTC. Translated: CASSLTLGNIQYF.

As DNA, the CDR3 is TGTGCCAGCAGCCCTAGGCGACTAAGGGAGTTCTTC. Its translation is CASSPRRLREFF. V gene TRBV7-2 combines with J gene TRBJ2-1; the D gene is possibly TRBD2 (5 bases). Trimming left V 5 bases short and J 14 bases short, with 16 bases between. Per germline, CDR1 SGHTA and CDR2 FQGNSA. This CDR3 is built from 12 residues.

This chain uses TRBV11-2 with TRBJ1-1, with D uncertain. This CDR3 is built from 15 residues. Germline V gene lookup returns CDR1 SGHAT and CDR2 FQNNGV. Trimming left V 5 bases short and J 1 base short, with 14 bases between. The CDR3 DNA follows: TGTGCCAGCAGCCCCCCTGGGCGGGGGAACACTGAAGCTTTCTTT. It translates to CASSPPGRGNTEAFF.

The chain combines TRBV7-2 with TRBJ2-6, with D hard to call. Germline V gene data show CDR1 as SGHTA and CDR2 as FQGNSA. Trimming stripped 4 bases from V and 0 bases from J, with 7 bases between. CDR3 length: 15 amino acids. In nucleotides, the CDR3 is TGTGCCAGCAGCTCCGGGCTCTCTGGGGCCAACGTCCTGACTTTC. The encoded protein is CASSSGLSGANVLTF.

The chain couples TRBV4-1 to TRBJ1-4, with D perhaps TRBD1 (5 bases). The CDR3 is made up of 16 amino acids. With 4 bases removed from V and 0 bases from J, the gap between germline ends came to 12 bases. Per the germline V gene, CDR1 is MGHRA and CDR2 is YSYEKL. CDR3 amino acids: CASSRGEGTTNEKLFF. The CDR3 DNA is TGCGCCAGCAGCCGGGGGGAAGGAACAACTAATGAAAAACTGTTTTTT.

The chain links TRBV19 to TRBJ2-4; 10 bases are a match to TRBD2. The CDR3 has 19 residues. The J segment lost 4 bases and the V segment lost 0 bases, leaving 12 bases of the junction unmatched. Germline-derived CDR1 and CDR2 are LNHDA and SQIVND (reference sequence). Here the CDR3 DNA reads TGTGCCAGTAGTATAGAGGCTAGCGGGGGCTCCAGGAATAAAAACATTCAGTACTTC. It is translated as CASSIEASGGSRNKNIQYF.

The chain has TRBV30 and TRBJ2-6, with a tentative D call TRBD1 (5 bases). CDR3 size: 15 residues. From germline, CDR1 is GTSNPN and CDR2 SVGIG (reference sequence). V gave up 3 bases and J gave up 1 base, with 10 bases separating them. CDR3 in amino acids: CAWRAGKSGANVLTF. The CDR3, as DNA: TGTGCCTGGAGAGCAGGGAAGTCTGGGGCCAACGTCCTGACTTTC.

The V call is TRBV6-5, the J call TRBJ1-3; D gene ambiguous. Between the trimmed V and J ends, which lost 0 bases and 6 bases, there was a span of 12 bases. CDR1 MNHEY and CDR2 SVGAGI come from the germline V gene. This CDR3 spans 15 amino acids. The CDR3 DNA is TGTGCCAGCAGTTACTCCGGGGTCGCGGAAAACACCATATATTTT. It encodes CASSYSGVAENTIYF.

A remark on this clone: Other DNA sequences from this sample encode an identical CDR3 as well. The gene calls are TRBV5-1 and TRBJ1-2, with 9 bases that match TRBD1. CDR3 length equals 14 residues. The V and J ends lost 4 bases and 4 bases, in that order; junction bases with no gene match: 5. The germline V gene encodes CDR1 SGHRS and CDR2 YFSETQ. Written as DNA, the CDR3 is TGCGCCAGCAGCCCGGACAGGGGAGCCTATGGCTACACCTTC. Its translation: CASSPDRGAYGYTF.

The chain recombines TRBV6-1 with TRBJ1-2; D remains unclear. The CDR3 has 12 residues. Germline V gives CDR1 MNHNS, CDR2 SASEGT. The V and J ends lost 2 bases and 6 bases respectively, with 7 bases between them. Here the CDR3 reads CASSEWANGYTF. The CDR3, as DNA: TGTGCCAGCAGTGAATGGGCAAATGGCTACACCTTC.

The rearrangement uses TRBV5-4 and TRBJ2-7; 8 nucleotides agree with TRBD2. With 2 bases clipped from V and 2 bases from J, the junction kept 3 bases outside the gene matches. CDR3 length equals 14 residues. Germline V CDR1 and CDR2: SGHNT, YYREEE (reference sequence). In DNA form, the CDR3 reads TGTGCCAGCAGCTTACGGGGGGGGACCTACGAGCAGTACTTC. As protein: CASSLRGGTYEQYF.

The V gene is TRBV29-1, the J gene TRBJ1-1; tentative D call: TRBD1 (5 bases). Trimming removed 4 bases from V and 0 bases from J, with 15 bases in between. CDR3 length: 15 amino acids. The germline CDR1 and CDR2 sequences are SQVTM and ANQGSEA. CDR3 nucleotide sequence: TGCAGCGTTGCGAGGGCAGGGATCATGAACACTGAAGCTTTCTTT. Its protein product is CSVARAGIMNTEAFF.

V usage is TRBV5-4 and J usage is TRBJ1-2; 7 bases are a match to TRBD1. The CDR3 is made up of 13 amino acids. Unmatched junction bases numbered 7, after V lost 3 bases and J lost 8 bases. CDR1 is SGHNT, CDR2 YYREEE, per germline (reference sequence). The CDR3 region has the DNA TGTGCCAGCAGCTGGGACAGAGGACAAGGCTACACCTTC. This encodes CASSWDRGQGYTF. Combining the CDR3 with reference TRBV5-4 and TRBJ1-2 gives the whole variable domain ETGVTQSPTHLIKTRGQQVTLRCSSQSGHNTVSWYQQALGQGPQFIFQYYREEENGRGNFPPRFSGLQFPNYSSELNVNALELDDSALYLCASSWDRGQGYTFGSGTRLTVV.

The rearrangement uses TRBV29-1 and TRBJ2-1; maybe TRBD2 (5 bases). The CDR3 contains 11 residues. V was clipped by 6 bases and J by 10 bases, with 13 bases between them. Per the germline V gene, CDR1 is SQVTM and CDR2 is ANQGSEA. The CDR3 DNA reads as TGCAGCGTGAGGACTCAACAGGAGCAGTTCTTC. It is translated as CSVRTQQEQFF.

This chain links TRBV5-4 with TRBJ2-2, with TRBD1 identical over 10 bases. This CDR3 is 16 amino acids long. Germline loops: CDR1 SGHNT, CDR2 YYREEE (reference sequence). J gave up 7 bases and V 4 bases, and 10 bases lay outside the gene matches. The CDR3 here is CASSPDRGQVGGELFF. CDR3 nucleotide sequence: TGTGCCAGCAGCCCCGACAGGGGGCAAGTGGGCGGGGAGCTGTTTTTT.